The entry that follows covers one TCR beta chain sequence. Its specificity is unknown. This record belongs to a study of chemoradiotherapy in HPV16-positive cancers. The CDR3 has 15 residues. V was clipped by 0 bases and J by 0 bases, with 6 bases between them. In germline, CDR1 is MNHNY, CDR2 SVGAGI (reference sequence). Findings and limits, study-wide: Candidate HPV-specific clones and E7-related TCR motifs grew in tumor during treatment.

Method: immunoSEQ multiplex PCR; TCRdb's copy keeps in-frame clones and lacks some. The sample holds 8,000 to 10,000 clones, more than 75% seen once. This clonotype was obtained from a human donor with HPV-associated anogenital cancer. This specimen was tumor tissue, taken from a patient who underwent chemoradiotherapy. The gene calls are TRBV6-6 and TRBJ1-5; D not resolved. The CDR3 reads CASSYSSGSNQPQHF. The CDR3 DNA sequence: TGTGCCAGCAGTTACTCTTCAGGTAGCAATCAGCCCCAGCATTTT.